Listed below are T cell receptor beta chains from one sample, sequenced in a study of OX40 agonist ivuxolimab in advanced cancers. The table came from immunoSEQ multiplex PCR; TCRdb's copy has only in-frame clones and leaves some out. The sample yields fewer than 40,000 clones, 84% seen once. This sample comprised CD4+ or CD8+ T cells sorted from blood, obtained in a trial of the OX40 agonist ivuxolimab. The receptors derive from an adult with an advanced solid tumor such as melanoma, head and neck, liver or kidney cancer. Each CDR3 is given with its conserved first and last residue. A D gene is named only where the DNA matches it firmly. Not all rows give a size; the values are once, few, many and, for expanded clones, a class.

J | length | size | D | V | CDR3
TRBJ2-1 | 16 | NA | TRBD2 | TRBV13 | CASRGDSGNSYNEQFF
TRBJ1-1 | 18 | NA | TRBD1 | TRBV4-1 | CASSQVTGTDFIRVEAFF
TRBJ1-5 | 16 | NA | TRBD1 | TRBV15 | CATSATGAYSNQPQHF
TRBJ2-3 | 15 | NA | TRBD2 | TRBV28 | CASSFFSGGLDTQYF
TRBJ2-7 | 14 | NA | TRBD2 | TRBV11-2 | CASSFGTSAYEQYF
TRBJ2-7 | 15 | few | TRBD1 | TRBV6-5 | CASRSRDRGLWEQYF
TRBJ2-7 | 14 | once | TRBD1 | TRBV29-1 | CSVEGTGGSYEQYF
TRBJ1-6 | 14 | NA | NA | TRBV13 | CASSLYRLSSPLHF
TRBJ1-1 | 14 | NA | NA | TRBV27 | CASSPRGVNTEAFF
TRBJ2-7 | 15 | NA | TRBD2 | TRBV9 | CASSRTSGSSYEQYF
TRBJ2-2 | 12 | NA | NA | TRBV7-3 | CASSSNTGELFF
TRBJ1-2 | 15 | NA | NA | TRBV7-9 | CASTGTSSPMYGYTF
TRBJ2-7 | 15 | once | NA | TRBV5-1 | CASSLEGLGAYEQYF
TRBJ2-7 | 14 | NA | TRBD1 | TRBV9 | CASSVAYRGNEQYF
TRBJ2-5 | 12 | NA | TRBD2 | TRBV11-2 | CASSPSGGTQYF
TRBJ2-5 | 16 | once | TRBD1 | TRBV27 | CASSLVGTGGRKTQYF
TRBJ1-1 | 16 | few | TRBD1 | TRBV9 | CASSVTGTEGDTEAFF
TRBJ2-7 | 14 | NA | TRBD2 | TRBV11-2 | CASSLAAGGYEQYF
TRBJ2-3 | 11 | NA | NA | TRBV21-1 | CASLPTDTQYF
TRBJ2-1 | 13 | NA | TRBD1 | TRBV4-3 | CASSPAGQEYQFF
TRBJ1-5 | 16 | NA | TRBD1 | TRBV7-8 | CASSSKGDRGYQPQHF
TRBJ2-1 | 15 | NA | NA | TRBV29-1 | CSVPMGIDMNNEQFF
TRBJ2-7 | 13 | NA | NA | TRBV27 | CASSPRGTYEQYF
TRBJ2-7 | 15 | NA | NA | TRBV5-4 | CASSLWGRGADEQYF
TRBJ1-1 | 13 | NA | NA | TRBV6-5 | CASSYSTGSEAFF
TRBJ1-3 | 14 | NA | NA | TRBV5-4 | CASSPWDRGNTIYF
TRBJ1-1 | 14 | NA | NA | TRBV11-2 | CASSYRMLNTEAFF
TRBJ1-5 | 14 | NA | NA | TRBV27 | CASSPSLGGQPQHF
TRBJ2-7 | 13 | NA | NA | TRBV7-9 | CASSPPGAYEQYF
TRBJ2-1 | 15 | NA | TRBD2 | TRBV7-3 | CASSLVREGLNEQFF
TRBJ2-5 | 15 | NA | NA | TRBV7-9 | CASSFSQGHQETQYF
TRBJ1-2 | 13 | NA | TRBD1 | TRBV27 | CASSTRDSGGYTF
TRBJ2-2 | 14 | NA | NA | TRBV5-6 | CASSLVVNTGELFF
TRBJ2-1 | 13 | NA | TRBD2 | TRBV11-2 | CASSPLAGYEQFF
TRBJ1-1 | 14 | NA | TRBD1 | TRBV6-5 | CASSYSTGGTEAFF
TRBJ1-1 | 16 | NA | NA | TRBV6-6 | CASSYSSVGVNTEAFF
TRBJ2-1 | 16 | few | NA | TRBV6-5 | CASSYFSDSSYNEQFF
TRBJ2-7 | 13 | NA | NA | TRBV14 | CASSQGGGNEQYF
TRBJ1-2 | 16 | NA | NA | TRBV4-2 | CASSQEARSSNYGYTF
TRBJ2-5 | 14 | NA | NA | TRBV14 | CASSRPGLYETQYF
TRBJ2-1 | 12 | once | NA | TRBV6-4 | CASSDGRDEQFF
TRBJ2-5 | 13 | once | NA | TRBV7-9 | CASSLPGLETQYF
TRBJ2-1 | 13 | NA | NA | TRBV6-5 | CASSRTDLNEQFF
TRBJ2-3 | 15 | NA | TRBD2 | TRBV28 | CASSFVAGFADTQYF
TRBJ1-2 | 15 | once | NA | TRBV30 | CAWSTPGSSGYGYTF
TRBJ2-1 | 18 | NA | TRBD2 | TRBV23-1 | CASSRWTSGRRTYNEQFF
TRBJ2-1 | 15 | NA | NA | TRBV4-2 | CASSQEEGAYNEQFF
TRBJ1-2 | 13 | NA | NA | TRBV7-6 | CASSPTVNYGYTF
TRBJ1-2 | 14 | NA | NA | TRBV29-1 | CSCSTGASNYGYTF
TRBJ2-5 | 16 | NA | TRBD2 | TRBV28 | CASSERTSGLQETQYF
TRBJ1-1 | 18 | NA | NA | TRBV4-3 | CASSQGTPWTDMNTEAFF
TRBJ1-1 | 14 | few | NA | TRBV30 | CAWRAGFLDTEAFF
NA | 14 | NA | TRBD1 | TRBV13 | CASSSAGGSYEQYF
TRBJ1-2 | 13 | NA | NA | TRBV9 | CASSEGSTPSYTF
TRBJ1-1 | 12 | NA | NA | TRBV6-5 | CASSYGGTEAFF
TRBJ2-1 | 15 | NA | TRBD2 | TRBV5-4 | CASSLASGGDNEQFF
TRBJ2-1 | 14 | NA | NA | TRBV19 | CASSIVGPYNEQFF
TRBJ2-5 | 12 | NA | TRBD2 | TRBV5-6 | CASSTGGETQYF
TRBJ2-7 | 13 | NA | NA | TRBV7-3 | CASSLGGANEQYF